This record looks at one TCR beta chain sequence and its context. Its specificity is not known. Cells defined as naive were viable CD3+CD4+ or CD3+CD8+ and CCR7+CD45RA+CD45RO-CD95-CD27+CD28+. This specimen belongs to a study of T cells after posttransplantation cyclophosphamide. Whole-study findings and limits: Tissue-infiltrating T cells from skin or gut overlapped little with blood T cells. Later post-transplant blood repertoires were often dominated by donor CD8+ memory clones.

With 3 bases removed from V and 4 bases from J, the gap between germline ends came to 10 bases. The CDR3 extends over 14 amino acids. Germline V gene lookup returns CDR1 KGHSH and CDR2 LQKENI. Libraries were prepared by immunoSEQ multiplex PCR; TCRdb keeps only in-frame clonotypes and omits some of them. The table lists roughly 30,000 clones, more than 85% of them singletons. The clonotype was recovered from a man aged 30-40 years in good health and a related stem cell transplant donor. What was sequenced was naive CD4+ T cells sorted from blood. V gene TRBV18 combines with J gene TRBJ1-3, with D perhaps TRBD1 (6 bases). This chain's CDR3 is CASSPSQGGNTIYF. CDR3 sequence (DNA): TGTGCCAGCTCACCCTCACAGGGAGGAAACACCATATATTTT.